These 10 T cell receptor beta chains came from one sample sequenced in a study of T cells in localized non-small cell lung cancer. The repertoire was sequenced with immunoSEQ multiplex PCR; TCRdb's copy has only in-frame clones and lacks some. The table has 30,000 to 35,000 clones, 93% seen once. The specimen comprised peripheral blood, sampled before any cancer treatment. The receptors here all came from a female donor older than 55 with stage I lung adenocarcinoma.

This clone is a singleton in its sample. The V and J genes are TRBV19 and TRBJ1-2; D is unresolved. Looked up from germline, CDR1 is LNHDA and CDR2 is SQIVND (reference sequence). The CDR3 consists of 15 residues. V was shortened by 0 bases and J by 8 bases, with 16 bases between the two germline ends. The CDR3, as DNA: TGTGCCAGTAGTATAGACCTTGGAACGAGGTTCGGCTACACCTTC. Its protein product is CASSIDLGTRFGYTF.

The V gene is TRBV9, the J gene TRBJ1-1; 12 bases align to TRBD1. V lost 0 bases, J lost 3 bases, and 3 bases stayed unmatched. The CDR3 extends over 16 amino acids. CDR1 and CDR2 (germline): SGDLS, YYNGEE. The CDR3 reads CASSVEGTGGYTEAFF. The CDR3 bases are TGTGCCAGCAGCGTAGAGGGGACAGGGGGCTACACTGAAGCTTTCTTT.

The chain carries TRBV11-2 and TRBJ1-2; 8 bases are a match to TRBD1. The trim removed 4 bases at V and 2 bases at J, leaving 3 bases unmatched. The CDR3 consists of 14 residues. CDR1 and CDR2 (germline): SGHAT, FQNNGV. The CDR3 coding sequence is TGTGCCAGCAGCTACCGGGACAGGAACTATGGCTACACCTTC. Translation: CASSYRDRNYGYTF.

This clone was seen only a few times. The chain couples TRBV19 to TRBJ1-1, with D maybe TRBD1 (6 bases). This CDR3 spans 12 amino acids. CDR1 and CDR2 from the germline V gene are LNHDA and SQIVND (reference sequence). Trimming removed 10 bases at V and 6 bases at J, with 15 bases between. The CDR3 region has the DNA TGTGCCACCTCTGAGGGGGACTCTGAAGCTTTCTTT. This translates into CATSEGDSEAFF.

CDR3 sequence reads: CASSYSFRSSYEQYF. The CDR3 nucleotides read TGTGCCAGCAGTTACTCGTTCAGGAGCTCCTACGAGCAGTACTTC. The rearrangement links TRBV6-6 to TRBJ2-7; D is ambiguous. V lost 0 bases, J lost 0 bases, and 9 bases lay in between. The CDR3 is made up of 15 amino acids. Germline V gene sequence: CDR1 MNHNY, CDR2 SVGAGI (reference sequence).

This chain connects TRBV28 to TRBJ1-2, with a tentative D call TRBD1 (5 bases). V lost 3 bases and J lost 1, with 15 bases in between. Germline lookup yields CDR1 MDHEN and CDR2 SYDVKM. The CDR3 totals 16 residues. CDR3 DNA sequence: TGTGCCAGCAGTTTGGGCAGGGCAAGGATTAACTATGGCTACACCTTC. Its translation is CASSLGRARINYGYTF.

The chain couples TRBV28 to TRBJ1-4, with D possibly TRBD1 on 6 matching bases. V gave up 5 bases and J gave up 0 bases, with 10 bases separating them. Germline lookup yields CDR1 MDHEN and CDR2 SYDVKM. This CDR3 contains 15 residues. The DNA for the CDR3 is TGTGCCAGCAGTATGGGGGGCGCAACTAATGAAAAACTGTTTTTT. Its protein is CASSMGGATNEKLFF.

The V and J genes are TRBV19 and TRBJ1-2; D is undetermined. This CDR3 region has 13 residues. The V and J ends lost 6 bases and 1 base respectively, with 9 bases between them. Looked up from germline, CDR1 is LNHDA and CDR2 is SQIVND (reference sequence). The CDR3 DNA is TGTGCCAGTAGCAGCGCACTTAACTATGGCTACACCTTC. Translated, it gives CASSSALNYGYTF.

V and J are TRBV7-9 and TRBJ1-2; TRBD1 might be the D (6 bases). This CDR3 is 13 amino acids long. Germline assignment: CDR1 SEHNR and CDR2 FQNEAQ (reference sequence). V dropped 5 bases and J dropped 7 bases, with 14 bases sitting between them. DNA for the CDR3: TGTGCCAGCAGCGAAGGGGGGGGCGGTGGCTACACCTTC. Protein product: CASSEGGGGGYTF.

The chain joins TRBV30 to TRBJ1-1, with no clear D. The CDR3 runs 14 residues. V lost 0 bases to trimming and J lost 1 base, with 9 bases between them. CDR1 GTSNPN and CDR2 SVGIG come from the germline V gene (reference sequence). The CDR3 DNA reads as TGTGCCTGGAGTGTTGGGCTTCCGAACACTGAAGCTTTCTTT. This codes for CAWSVGLPNTEAFF. Filled out from reference TRBV30 and TRBJ1-1, the complete variable domain reads SQTIHQWPATLVQPVGSPLSLECTVEGTSNPNLYWYRQAAGRGLQLLFYSVGIGQISSEVPQNLSASRPQDRQFILSSKKLLLSDSGFYLCAWSVGLPNTEAFFGQGTRLTVV.